This T cell receptor (beta chain) was identified in a study of cytomegalovirus exposure and HLA in healthy donors. Overall study: Falling in the Caucasian-associated ancestry cluster were 81% of under 500 genotyped donors.

Findings and limits, study-wide: An assumption of roughly uniform sequencing depth across donors underlay the presence/absence analyses.

The CDR3 totals 15 residues. V shed 4 bases, J shed 7 bases, and the junction held 9 bases outside the gene matches. Germline CDR1 and CDR2: MDHEN and SYDVKM. The primer mix had 60 Vbeta and 13 Jbeta primers. Clones were sequenced by immunoSEQ multiplex PCR, and TCRdb holds only the in-frame ones, with some missing. The sample includes approximately 160,000 clones, around 78% seen only once; the top ten take approximately 6.8%. About this clone itself: Its matching antigen is unknown.

This chain connects TRBV28 to TRBJ1-2; 10 nucleotides line up with TRBD1. This TCR was recovered from a woman between 40 and 50 years old in good health and CMV-seropositive. The sample comprised PBMCs. CDR3 in DNA: TGTGCCAGCAGTTCGACCGGGACAGGGGCTTTTGGCTACACCTTC. Protein product: CASSSTGTGAFGYTF.